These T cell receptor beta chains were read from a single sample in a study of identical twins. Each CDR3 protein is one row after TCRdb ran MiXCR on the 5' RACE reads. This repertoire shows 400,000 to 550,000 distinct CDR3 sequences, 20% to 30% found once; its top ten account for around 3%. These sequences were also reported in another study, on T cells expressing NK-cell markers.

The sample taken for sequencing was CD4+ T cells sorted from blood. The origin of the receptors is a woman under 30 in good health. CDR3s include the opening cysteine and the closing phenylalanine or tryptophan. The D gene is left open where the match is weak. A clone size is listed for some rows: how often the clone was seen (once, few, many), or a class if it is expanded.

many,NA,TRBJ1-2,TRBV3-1,TGTGCCAGCAGCCGTGGTGGATATGGCTACACCTTC,CASSRGGYGYTF
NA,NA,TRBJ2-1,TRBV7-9,TGTGCCAGCAGCCAACGGGATCCCAGGTATCCGCTCTTC,CASSQRDPRYPLF
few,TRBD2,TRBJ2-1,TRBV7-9,TGTGCCAGCAGCTCACTTCCGACTAGCGGCGCTAACAATGAGCAGTTCTTC,CASSSLPTSGANNEQFF
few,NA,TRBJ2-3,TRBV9,TGTGCCAGCAGCGTAGGAGGGCCAGATACGCAGTATTTT,CASSVGGPDTQYF
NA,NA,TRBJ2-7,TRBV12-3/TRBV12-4,TGTGCCAGCAGTTTAAGGAACAGGTACGAGCAGTACTTC,CASSLRNRYEQYF
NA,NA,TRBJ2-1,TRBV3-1,TGTGCCAGCACCCCAGGTTACTCAACGAATGAGCAGTTCTTC,CASTPGYSTNEQFF
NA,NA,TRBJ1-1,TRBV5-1,TGCGCCAGCAGCTTGGAGATGTGGAACACTGAAGCTTTCTTT,CASSLEMWNTEAFF
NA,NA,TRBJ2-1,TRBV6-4,TGTGCCAGCAGGGAAACTAGACATTCTTACAATGAGCAGTTCTTC,CASRETRHSYNEQFF
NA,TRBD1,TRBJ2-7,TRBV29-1,TGCAGCGTTGATAGGACAGGGGGTCACGAGCAGTACTTC,CSVDRTGGHEQYF
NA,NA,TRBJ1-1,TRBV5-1,TGCGCCAGTGGCCGCGGGGGGCAAAACACTGAAGCTTTCTTT,CASGRGGQNTEAFF
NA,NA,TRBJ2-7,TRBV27,TGTGCCAGCAGGCTCAGGGCATCCTACGAGCAGTACTTC,CASRLRASYEQYF
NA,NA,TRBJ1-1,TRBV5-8,TGTGCCAGCAGCTTAAACGGGTGGGAGGGAGTGAACACTGAAGCTTTCTTT,CASSLNGWEGVNTEAFF
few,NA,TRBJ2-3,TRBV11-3,TGTGCCAGCAGCTTAACGGCCCGGACGCAGTATTTT,CASSLTARTQYF
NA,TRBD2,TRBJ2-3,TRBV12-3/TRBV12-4,TGTGCCAGCAGCACACTAGCGGTGAGACGGTATTTT,CASSTLAVRRYF
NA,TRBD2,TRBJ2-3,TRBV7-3,TGTGCCAGCAGCCAAAGCGGGGGGGCGGGTACAGATACGCAGTATTTT,CASSQSGGAGTDTQYF
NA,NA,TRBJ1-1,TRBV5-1,TGCGCCAGCAGCTTGGTGTCAGGGGACACTGAAGCTTTCTTT,CASSLVSGDTEAFF
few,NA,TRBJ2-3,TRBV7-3,TGTGCCAGCAGCCTAGGAAGGCCCACAGATACGCAGTATTTT,CASSLGRPTDTQYF
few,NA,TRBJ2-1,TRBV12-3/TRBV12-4,TGTGCCAGCAGCACCGGGATCCCTGGGAATGAGCAGTTCTTC,CASSTGIPGNEQFF
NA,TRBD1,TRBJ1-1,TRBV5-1,TGCGCCAGCAGCCCCGGACAGGAGAGGACTGAAGCTTTCTTT,CASSPGQERTEAFF
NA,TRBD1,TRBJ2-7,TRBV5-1,TGCGCCAGCAGCTTGGAGGACAGGGGCAACGAGCAGTACTTC,CASSLEDRGNEQYF
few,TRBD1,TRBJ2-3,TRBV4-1,TGCGCCAGCAGCCTCGGGACAGGAGTCACAGATACGCAGTATTTT,CASSLGTGVTDTQYF
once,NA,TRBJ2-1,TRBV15,TGTGCCACCAGCAACAAGGAATCAAATGAGCAGTTCTTC,CATSNKESNEQFF
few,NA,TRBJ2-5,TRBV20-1,TGCAGTGCTAGAGGGGGCTTCATGGGGGAGGAGACCCAGTACTTC,CSARGGFMGEETQYF
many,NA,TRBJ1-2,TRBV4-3,TGCGCCAGCAGCCAAGATCACCCGGGCAACTATGGCTACACCTTC,CASSQDHPGNYGYTF
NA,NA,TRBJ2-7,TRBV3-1,TGTGCCAGCAGCCAAGATGTGGCGACTTACGAGCAGTACTTC,CASSQDVATYEQYF
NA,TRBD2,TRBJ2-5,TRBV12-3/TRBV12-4,TGTGCCAGCAGCCCCGGGCGGGGGGGCCTGGAGACCCAGTACTTC,CASSPGRGGLETQYF
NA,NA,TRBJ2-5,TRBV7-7,TGTGCTAGCAGCTTTGGCAGGGACGGGACCCAGTACTTC,CASSFGRDGTQYF
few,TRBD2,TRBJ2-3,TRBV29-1,TGCAGCGTTGAGAGCGGGGCCGGGGATACGCAGTATTTT,CSVESGAGDTQYF
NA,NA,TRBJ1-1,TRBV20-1,TGCAGTGCATGGGGAAAGAACACTGAAGCTTTCTTT,CSAWGKNTEAFF
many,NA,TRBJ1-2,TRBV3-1,TGTGCCAGCAGCCTTCAGGGTCTTGGCTACACCTTC,CASSLQGLGYTF
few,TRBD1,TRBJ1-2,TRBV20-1,TGCAGTGCTTCCAATTCCGGGACAGGGGTCTATGGCTACACCTTC,CSASNSGTGVYGYTF
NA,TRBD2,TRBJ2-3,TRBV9,TGTGCCAGCAGCTATACAACTAGCGGGAGTGGTACAGATACGCAGTATTTT,CASSYTTSGSGTDTQYF
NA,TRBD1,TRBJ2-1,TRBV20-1,TGCAGTGGCAGGGGGCCGATCAATGGCAATGAGCAGTTCTTC,CSGRGPINGNEQFF
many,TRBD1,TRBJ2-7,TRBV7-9,TGTGCCAGCAGCTTCGAGGACAGGGTTAGCGAGCAGTACTTC,CASSFEDRVSEQYF
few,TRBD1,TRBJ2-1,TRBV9,TGTGCCAGCAGCGTAACACAGGGGGCGTTTAATGAGCAGTTCTTC,CASSVTQGAFNEQFF
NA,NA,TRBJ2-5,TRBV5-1,TGCGCCAGCAGTAGCAGCGGGCGGAGGAGTGAGACCCAGTACTTC,CASSSSGRRSETQYF
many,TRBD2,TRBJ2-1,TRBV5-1,TGCGCCAGCAGCTTGAGTAGCGGGAGCGACGATTCCTACAATGAGCAGTTCTTC,CASSLSSGSDDSYNEQFF
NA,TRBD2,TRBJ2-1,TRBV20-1,TGCAGTGCTAGAGCACTAGCGGGGGGGTACAATGAGCAGTTCTTC,CSARALAGGYNEQFF
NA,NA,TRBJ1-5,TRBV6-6,TGTGCCAGCAACCGGGGGAATCAGCCCCAGCATTTT,CASNRGNQPQHF
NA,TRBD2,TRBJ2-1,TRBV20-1,TGCAGTGCTAGAGGGGTAGCGGGAGGCAATGAGCAGTTCTTC,CSARGVAGGNEQFF
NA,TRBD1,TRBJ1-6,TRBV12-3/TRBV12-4,TGTGCCACCTCGGGACAGGGCGTTTCACCCCTCCACTTT,CATSGQGVSPLHF
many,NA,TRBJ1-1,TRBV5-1,TGCGCCAGCAAGATGGAGAACACTGAAGCTTTCTTT,CASKMENTEAFF
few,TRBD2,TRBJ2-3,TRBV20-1,TGCAGTGCCGAGGATAGCGGGGGGGCCGGTGATACGCAGTATTTT,CSAEDSGGAGDTQYF
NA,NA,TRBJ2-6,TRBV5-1,TGCGCCAGCAGCCCAGGGGGGACTCCTGGGGCCAACGTCCTGACTTTC,CASSPGGTPGANVLTF
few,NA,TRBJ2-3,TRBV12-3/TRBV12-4,TGTGCCAGCAGTTTGCGACCTCGGGCCACCATCACAGATACGCAGTATTTT,CASSLRPRATITDTQYF
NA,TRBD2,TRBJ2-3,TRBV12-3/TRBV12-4,TGTGCCAGCAACAAGCGGGGGCCGGGCACAGATACGCAGTATTTT,CASNKRGPGTDTQYF
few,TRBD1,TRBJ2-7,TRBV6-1,TGTGCCAGCAGTCAACGCCGGGACAGAACCTTATTACCCACCTACGAGCAGTACTTC,CASSQRRDRTLLPTYEQYF
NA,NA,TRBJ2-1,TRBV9,TGTGCCAGCAGCGTAGCTCACCATGGGAATGAGCAGTTCTTC,CASSVAHHGNEQFF
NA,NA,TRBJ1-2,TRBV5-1,TGCGCCAGCAGCTTGGAAAGAGGCTACACCTTC,CASSLERGYTF
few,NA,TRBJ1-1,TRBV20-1,TGCAGTGCGAGACACTTGGCGAACGCTGAAGCTTTCTTT,CSARHLANAEAFF
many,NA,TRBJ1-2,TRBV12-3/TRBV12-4,TGTGCCAGCAGTTTTCTGGTCAGGGACCACTATGGCTACACCTTC,CASSFLVRDHYGYTF
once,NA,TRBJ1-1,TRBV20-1,TGCAGTGCTAGAGATCGGAGAAGAAATCCCACTGAAGCTTTCTTT,CSARDRRRNPTEAFF
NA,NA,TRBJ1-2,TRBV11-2,TGTGCCAGCAGCTCTCCAACTGGGGGGCCAAGGAACTATGGCTACACCTTC,CASSSPTGGPRNYGYTF